This T cell receptor (beta chain) was captured by sequencing in a study of T cells in Graves' hyperthyroidism and ophthalmopathy. The length of the CDR3 is 13 residues. Germline V gene lookup returns CDR1 MNHEY and CDR2 SMNVEV (reference sequence). The trim removed 8 bases at V and 4 bases at J, leaving 8 bases unmatched. RNA transcripts gave rise to amplified TCR beta CDR3 regions. First-round RT-PCR targeting the TCR CDR3 was performed with the HTBI primer set. TCRdb fed the multiplex PCR reads into MiXCR, producing one record per CDR3 protein. Counted here are around 240,000 distinct CDR3 sequences, about 16% occurring once; the ten biggest clones make up 25% to 30%. This clonotype was detected many times.

The chain has TRBV27 and TRBJ2-7; 7 bases align to TRBD2. Sequencing used blood. The receptor was derived from a woman under 30 with Graves' ophthalmopathy. The CDR3 nucleotides read TGTGCCAGCCAAAGTGGGGGAGGGTACGAGCAGTACTTC. This gives the protein CASQSGGGYEQYF.